This record looks at one TCR beta chain sequence and its context. Its antigen is undetermined. The sample is drawn from a study of T-cell reconstitution after alpha-beta-depleted transplantation in children. Findings and limits, study-wide: After one year, T-cell counts and TCRbeta diversity mostly came from new T cells. Several hundred expanded graft clones reportedly gave rise to the alpha-beta T cells present about two months after transplant. Elevated TCRbeta diversity at day 60 was traced, in some patients, to surviving recipient T cells and thymic progenitors.

Unique molecular identifiers were used to barcode this TCRbeta library. TCRdb processed the PCR reads anew with MiXCR; each CDR3 protein has one entry. The sample records under 450,000 distinct CDR3 sequences, roughly 15% being singletons. The ends were cut back, 4 bases at V and 2 bases at J, with 14 bases in the middle. The CDR3 spans 15 residues. The germline V gene encodes CDR1 SGHRS and CDR2 YFSETQ. This TCR was recovered from a boy in the first two years of life who had a stem cell transplant for Wiskott-Aldrich syndrome, so the T cells may come from the graft donor. The rearrangement joins TRBV5-1 to TRBJ2-3; a possible D gene is TRBD1 (5 bases). The sample in question was PBMCs, mostly from graft donor cells, obtained 360 days after TCRalphabeta/CD19-depleted stem cell transplant. Here the CDR3 DNA reads TGCGCCAGCAGCCACGAAGGGGTCCTCACAGATACGCAGTATTTT. Its protein product is CASSHEGVLTDTQYF.